This entry concerns a single T cell receptor beta chain. A single count supports this clone. The clone's antigen remains unknown. Base-call qualities are not available, and no considerably larger clone is one nucleotide away. This entry belongs to a study of blood T cell repertoires in COVID-19 (dated by TCRdb to the early 2020s). With respect to the entire study: Collaborator samples came from the United States, Italy and Spain and covered acute and convalescent phases of COVID-19. The material from the prospective study consisted of cDNA or gDNA derived from T cells, B-cell-depleted T cells, or PBMCs. Subjects who had been exposed to COVID-19, were actively infected with it, or had recovered from it provided the deeply sampled blood TCRbeta repertoires that made up the dataset. The repertoires were made available in a free public database intended to serve as a resource for research on the immune response to SARS-CoV-2. The samples were drawn from two sources: the first 160 participants of the ongoing ImmuneRACE study, and 1,000 to 1,500 subjects contributed by 6 global collaborators. The sample metadata nearly always contained a de-identified subject ID, COVID-19 status, age in years and sex. Where available, HLA class I and class II types were taken from metadata supplied by the sample provider and were not determined by assay-based typing. Points the paper makes about the study in general: Clinical and demographic metadata were provided uncurated, with the amount varying by source and participant.

The immunoSEQ Assay, a bias-controlled multiplex PCR, was used to amplify TCRbeta CDR3 regions from genomic DNA. For the original study's pipeline: Nucleated cell counts per sample were estimated from amplification of reference gene primers within the assay. To quantify the absolute abundance of each unique TCRbeta CDR3 rearrangement, sequence reads were collapsed and filtered. Productive Simpson clonality was computed per sample as the square root of Simpson's diversity index over productive rearrangements. TCRdb mirrors the immuneACCESS table, restricted to in-frame sequences. Some clones are absent from its copies; in checked studies, under half trace to an unresolved V gene, and the reason for the others is unknown. V, J and clone size were drawn from that table, and D and trimming were deduced from the DNA. In this sample the table shows roughly 250,000 clones, about 88% of which occur a single time. Around 2% of the sample is held by the ten biggest clonotypes.

For this chain, trimming is 4 bases at the V end and 3 bases at the J end, and the number of junction bases without a gene match is 11. From the germline V gene, CDR1 is SGHTS and CDR2 is YDEGEE. CDR3 length: 18 amino acids, cysteine to phenylalanine. The read is trimmed to its CDR3 DNA, 54 bases read in frame from base 1. Another Seattle source contributed samples from volunteer blood donors who had recovered from COVID-19. Each collaborating institution followed its own protocols to collect whole blood in K2EDTA tubes. For TCRbeta analysis, collaborators shipped samples as frozen whole blood, isolated PBMCs, or DNA extracted from either of those sample types.

Material: peripheral blood. The sequence links TRBV5-8 to TRBJ2-6; 9 of the junction bases match TRBD1. The receptor was isolated from a woman in her thirties or forties who had recovered from COVID-19. The DNA sequence is as follows: TGTGCCAGCAGCCTTCGATACAGGGGGCTCTATGGGGCCAACGTCCTGACTTTC. Translated, it gives CASSLRYRGLYGANVLTF. The entire variable domain, with the stretches around the CDR3 drawn from the reference TRBV5-8 and TRBJ2-6 proteins, is EAGVTQSPTHLIKTRGQQATLRCSPISGHTSVYWYQQALGLGLQFLLWYDEGEERNRGNFPPRFSGRQFPNYSSELNVNALELEDSALYLCASSLRYRGLYGANVLTFGAGSRLTVL.